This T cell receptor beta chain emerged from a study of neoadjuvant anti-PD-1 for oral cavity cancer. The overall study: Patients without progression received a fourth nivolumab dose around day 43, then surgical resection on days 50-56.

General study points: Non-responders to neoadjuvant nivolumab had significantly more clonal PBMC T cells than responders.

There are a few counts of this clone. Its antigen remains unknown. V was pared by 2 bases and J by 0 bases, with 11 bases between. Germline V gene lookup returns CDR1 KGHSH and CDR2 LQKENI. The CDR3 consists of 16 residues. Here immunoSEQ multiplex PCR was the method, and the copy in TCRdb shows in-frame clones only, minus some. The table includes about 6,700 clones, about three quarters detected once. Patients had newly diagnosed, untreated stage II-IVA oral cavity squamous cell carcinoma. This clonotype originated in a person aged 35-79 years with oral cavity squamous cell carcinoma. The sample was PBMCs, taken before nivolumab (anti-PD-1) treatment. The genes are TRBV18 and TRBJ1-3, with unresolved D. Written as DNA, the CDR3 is TGTGCCAGCTCACCATCTGGCATTCGCTCTGGAAACACCATATATTTT. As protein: CASSPSGIRSGNTIYF.